What follows are 3 T cell receptor beta chains derived from one specimen sequenced in a study of cytomegalovirus exposure and HLA in healthy donors. The PCR used 60 Vbeta and 13 Jbeta primers. Libraries were prepared by immunoSEQ multiplex PCR; TCRdb keeps only in-frame clonotypes and omits some of them. The sample shows about 55,000 clones, approximately 78% of them seen only once. Input material: PBMCs. Every receptor here comes from a female donor in good health and CMV-seronegative.

This clone appeared a single time. This chain uses TRBV6-6 with TRBJ2-3; 8 bases line up with TRBD2. V lost 2 bases, J lost 3 bases, and 4 bases stayed unmatched. Germline V gene lookup returns CDR1 MNHNY and CDR2 SVGAGI (reference sequence). The CDR3 is 15 amino acids. The DNA for the CDR3 is TGTGCCAGCAGTTACGCGGGGGGAGGTACAGATACGCAGTATTTT. Residues: CASSYAGGGTDTQYF.

The rearrangement links TRBV2 to TRBJ1-5, with D maybe TRBD1 (6 bases). The V and J ends lost 8 bases and 4 bases respectively, with 6 bases between them. This CDR3 contains 11 residues. Germline CDR1 SNHLY, CDR2 FYNNEI. The CDR3 loop reads CASGQNQPQHF. Here the CDR3 DNA reads TGTGCCAGCGGACAGAATCAGCCCCAGCATTTT.

The rearrangement uses TRBV6-4 and TRBJ2-3; no reliable D call. V dropped 8 bases and J dropped 3 bases, with 15 bases sitting between them. From germline, CDR1 is MRHNA and CDR2 SNTAGT. The CDR3 covers 14 residues. The CDR3 loop is CASAQGSETDTQYF. In DNA, the CDR3 is TGTGCCAGCGCCCAAGGAAGCGAAACAGATACGCAGTATTTT.